These 3 T cell receptor beta chains were all obtained from the same sample, sequenced in a study of radiotherapy plus CTLA-4 blockade in lung cancer. TCRdb keeps only in-frame clones here, not all; method: immunoSEQ multiplex PCR. The table shows about 95,000 clones, with approximately 83% occurring only once. This specimen was peripheral blood, taken from a patient treated with radiotherapy plus ipilimumab. These receptors came from a human donor with non-small cell lung cancer who had stable disease on radiotherapy plus ipilimumab.

This chain uses TRBV29-1 with TRBJ2-2; a possible D gene is TRBD2 (6 bases). Per germline, CDR1 SQVTM and CDR2 ANQGSEA. The V and J ends lost 7 bases and 0 bases respectively, with 15 bases between them. The CDR3 is 15 amino acids. The CDR3, as DNA: TGCAGCGCCCAGAATCGCGGGGCGAACACCGGGGAGCTGTTTTTT. Translation: CSAQNRGANTGELFF.

V gene TRBV19 combines with J gene TRBJ2-5; 13 bases match TRBD2. With V trimmed by 5 bases and J by 2 bases, 2 bases remained unmatched. The CDR3 runs 15 residues. From germline, CDR1 is LNHDA and CDR2 SQIVND (reference sequence). The CDR3: CASSLGLAGQETQYF. The CDR3 region has the DNA TGTGCCAGTAGTCTGGGACTAGCGGGACAAGAGACCCAGTACTTC.

The CDR3, as DNA: TGTGCCAGCAGCGCCGGGACAGGGTCGGACTACGAGCAGTACTTC. Protein product: CASSAGTGSDYEQYF. The chain joins TRBV6-4 to TRBJ2-7, with TRBD1 matching 9 bases. J gave up 3 bases and V 6 bases, and 9 bases lay outside the gene matches. Germline CDR1 is MRHNA and CDR2 is SNTAGT. This CDR3 has 15 residues.